Here is one TCR beta chain with its context. No antigen is known for it. The entry originates in a study of identical twins. Study-wide points: Interpretation of the results relied on cross-sectional statistical analysis and not on following the same donors.

TCRdb re-called the 5' RACE reads through MiXCR, storing one row per CDR3 protein. The sample carries about 210,000 distinct CDR3 sequences, less than 9.5% recorded once. Trimming took 5 bases from V and 4 from J, leaving 17 bases between them. The CDR3 contains 16 residues. Per the germline V gene, CDR1 is SGHTA and CDR2 is FQGTGA. Sequencing input: memory (CD45RO+) T cells sorted from blood. The clonotype originates from a woman aged 18 to 35 in good health. The chain has TRBV7-3 and TRBJ2-2, with a possible D match to TRBD2 (5 bases). The DNA for the CDR3 is TGTGCCAGCAGCCAAGCAGCGGCCCGGGGCACCGGGGAGCTGTTTTTT. Its translation: CASSQAAARGTGELFF.